A selection of T cell receptor beta chains follows, all from one sample in a study of T cell responses to AZD1222 COVID-19 vaccine. Clones were read by immunoSEQ multiplex PCR, and TCRdb kept only the in-frame ones, dropping some. This table holds more than 150,000 clones, approximately 92% found once. The source was peripheral blood, collected on day 0 of AZD1222 vaccination. Every receptor here comes from an adult in good health. Both conserved end residues are part of each CDR3.

V: TRBV28
J: TRBJ1-5
CDR3: CASSYQTGGWGQPQHF

V: TRBV19
J: TRBJ1-1
CDR3: CASSPKIWSGTGVSANTEAFF

V: TRBV5-6
J: TRBJ1-2
CDR3: CASKDRVRTVDGYTF

V: TRBV18
J: TRBJ2-2
CDR3: CASSRIRDRGTGELFF

V: TRBV7-2
J: TRBJ2-5
CDR3: CASSTRQGVTQYF

V: TRBV6-5
J: TRBJ2-2
CDR3: CASSYTVGVMAGELFF

V: TRBV5-8
J: TRBJ2-1
CDR3: CASSLGLAGDNEQFF

V: TRBV9
J: TRBJ2-7
CDR3: CASSEGSGYYEQYF

V: TRBV10-3
J: TRBJ1-2
CDR3: CAISDKDRDSPNGYTF

V: TRBV28
J: TRBJ2-5
CDR3: CASRSSGGAVETQYF

V: TRBV24-1
J: TRBJ2-5
CDR3: CATSDWGLSPTQYF

V: TRBV4-1
J: TRBJ1-2
CDR3: CASSPRALTVNYGYTF

V: TRBV29-1
J: TRBJ2-3
CDR3: CSSEDRTKASTDTQYF

V: TRBV5-8
J: TRBJ1-5
CDR3: CASSLERWDQPQHF